The sequence of this TCR beta chain was determined in a study of blood T cell repertoires in COVID-19. Study context: Samples of COVID-19 (acute and convalescent) were obtained from the United States, Italy and Spain. PBMCs, B-cell-depleted T cells, or T cells provided the cDNA or gDNA that made up the material.

Original processing notes: Researchers report that nucleated cell counts were estimated from reference gene primer amplification. Here immunoSEQ multiplex PCR was the method, and the copy in TCRdb shows in-frame clones only, minus some. V and J calls and clone size are as listed in that table; D and trimming were resolved from the DNA. The data contain a few hundred thousand clones, approximately 86% of them singletons. V lost 5 bases and J lost 0; bases outside the gene matches: 9. This CDR3 contains 19 residues. Germline-derived CDR1 and CDR2 are SGHNT and YYREEE (reference sequence). This sequence originates from an older woman with active or convalescent COVID-19. The rearrangement links TRBV5-4 to TRBJ2-1; TRBD2 agrees at 15 bases. Sequenced sample: peripheral blood. DNA for the CDR3: TGTGCCAGCAGTCCCCCGGGACTAGCGGGGGGCCCCTCCTACAATGAGCAGTTCTTC. It is translated as CASSPPGLAGGPSYNEQFF.